The clone carrying this T cell receptor beta chain was observed a handful of times. The target antigen is unknown. This entry comes from a study of cytomegalovirus exposure and HLA in healthy donors. Study conclusions and caveats: The classifier, whose performance was assessed in both the original and validation cohorts, reportedly diagnosed cytomegalovirus status with high specificity and sensitivity.

The CDR3 has 13 residues. The ends were cut back, 4 bases at V and 4 bases at J, with 11 bases in the middle. Germline CDR1 reads SGHRS; CDR2 reads YFSETQ. PCR primers comprised 60 Vbeta and 13 Jbeta primers. Repertoires were generated with immunoSEQ multiplex PCR, while TCRdb's copy carries only in-frame clones and drops some. The table lists over 45,000 clones, roughly 83% of them singletons, with around 4% in the top ten. This TCR was recovered from a young man in good health and CMV-seronegative. The J gene is TRBJ1-2, the V gene TRBV5-1; possible D gene TRBD1, 6 bases. The sample taken for sequencing was PBMCs. The chain's CDR3 is CASSRQEIYGYTF. The CDR3 DNA reads as TGCGCCAGCAGCCGACAGGAGATCTATGGCTACACCTTC. The complete variable domain, with remaining parts taken from reference TRBV5-1 and TRBJ1-2, reads KAGVTQTPRYLIKTRGQQVTLSCSPISGHRSVSWYQQTPGQGLQFLFEYFSETQRNKGNFPGRFSGRQFSNSRSEMNVSTLELGDSALYLCASSRQEIYGYTFGSGTRLTVV.